A single sample is the source of the 17 T cell receptor beta chains below, sequenced in a study of T-cell memory formation after mild COVID-19. TCRdb reanalysed the 5' RACE reads using MiXCR and keeps one entry per CDR3 protein. The data contain a few hundred thousand distinct CDR3 sequences, roughly 13% of them singletons. Sequencing was carried out using PBMCs or a T cell subset sorted from them (not recorded which). The origin of the receptors is a man aged 18 to 29 who had mild COVID-19 (a few samples of this study predate the infection). Cell type and time point are not known.

This CDR3 reads CASSQKAASGVPSYEQYF. CDR3 coding DNA: TGCGCCAGCAGCCAAAAGGCCGCTAGCGGGGTTCCCTCCTACGAGCAGTACTTC. V and J are TRBV4-1 and TRBJ2-7; 9 positions match TRBD2. The V gene end was trimmed by 2 bases and the J gene end by 0 bases; junction bases not matched to a gene: 11. There are 18 residues in the CDR3. Per the germline V gene, CDR1 is MGHRA and CDR2 is YSYEKL.

This sequence joins TRBV7-2 and TRBJ1-1, with D unresolved. V was pared by 1 base and J by 1 base, with 19 bases between. Germline loops: CDR1 SGHTA, CDR2 FQGNSA. The CDR3 length is 18 residues. The CDR3 spells CASSLGRSAPTANTEAFF. CDR3 nucleotide sequence: TGTGCCAGCAGCTTAGGTCGTTCGGCCCCTACGGCGAACACTGAAGCTTTCTTT. Complete variable domain (other parts from reference TRBV7-2 and TRBJ1-1): GAGVSQSPSNKVTEKGKDVELRCDPISGHTALYWYRQSLGQGLEFLIYFQGNSAPDKSGLPSDRFSAERTGGSVSTLTIQRTQQEDSAVYLCASSLGRSAPTANTEAFFGQGTRLTVV.

This clonotype occurred many times. This chain joins TRBV12-3 or TRBV12-4 and TRBJ2-7, with a weak D call TRBD1 (5 bases). The CDR3 is made up of 12 amino acids. The ends were cut back, 6 bases at V and 1 base at J, with 7 bases in the middle. This CDR3 is CASSPGSYEQYF. Here the CDR3 DNA reads TGTGCCAGCAGCCCAGGGTCCTACGAGCAGTACTTC.

This clonotype came up many times. The chain is built from TRBV7-9 and TRBJ2-3, with D uncertain. The CDR3 sequence is 11 residues long. The V gene's germline CDR1 is SEHNR and CDR2 FQNEAQ (reference sequence). The V gene lost 5 bases and the J gene lost 4 bases, with 4 bases spanning the gap. CDR3 sequence (DNA): TGTGCCAGCAGCGGAGCAGATACGCAGTATTTT. Protein product: CASSGADTQYF.

The CDR3 is CASSFLPSSYEQYF. The CDR3 region has the DNA TGTGCCAGCAGCTTTCTCCCGAGCTCCTACGAGCAGTACTTC. This chain joins TRBV7-9 and TRBJ2-7; D not resolved. The CDR3 loop spans 14 amino acids. V was trimmed by 3 bases and J by 0 bases, leaving 9 bases between them. Germline V gene sequence: CDR1 SEHNR, CDR2 FQNEAQ (reference sequence).

The rearrangement uses TRBV6-5 and TRBJ1-5, with D unclear. Germline CDR1 reads MNHEY; CDR2 reads SVGAGI. The CDR3 spans 12 residues. Trimming stripped 8 bases from V and 9 bases from J, with 14 bases between. In DNA, the CDR3 is TGTGCCAGCGGCCCCCTGGGAGGGCCCCAGCATTTT. This sequence encodes CASGPLGGPQHF.

The rearrangement joins TRBV10-2 to TRBJ2-3, with TRBD2 matching 7 bases. The junction had 6 bases not matched to a gene; V was cut back by 6 bases and J by 0 bases. Germline loops: CDR1 WSHSY, CDR2 SAAADI. The CDR3 contains 15 residues. CDR3 loop: CASRIWGGSTDTQYF. The CDR3 nucleotides read TGCGCCAGCAGAATTTGGGGGGGGAGCACAGATACGCAGTATTTT.

This clonotype was counted only a few times. The V and J genes are TRBV6-2 or TRBV6-3 and TRBJ1-5, with 7 bases aligning to TRBD1. Per the germline V gene, CDR1 is MNHEY and CDR2 is SVGEGT. The V segment lost 5 bases and the J segment 12 bases; nucleotides outside the gene matches: 7. This CDR3 region has 12 residues. The CDR3 DNA reads TGTGCCAGCAGTCTGTCCAGGGGGAACCAGCATTTT. It translates to CASSLSRGNQHF.

This clonotype was found many times. J is TRBJ2-3 and V is TRBV29-1; weak D call: TRBD2 (6 bases). Germline V CDR1 and CDR2: SQVTM, ANQGSEA. The CDR3 is 14 residues long. Trimming shortened V by 4 bases and J by 0 bases, and 11 bases separated the two germline ends. CDR3 region: CSVGGGVSTDTQYF. The CDR3 DNA sequence: TGCAGCGTTGGGGGCGGGGTTAGCACAGATACGCAGTATTTT.

A word on this clonotype: A read error may explain this, as a much larger clone is one base away. Given the absence of the conserved phenylalanine or tryptophan at the CDR3 end, a read error is likely. The chain is built from TRBV6-2 or TRBV6-3 and TRBJ2-7; D is uncertain. The length of the CDR3 is 9 residues. Per germline, CDR1 MNHEY and CDR2 SVGEGT. V was shortened by 7 bases and J by 9 bases, with 7 bases between the two germline ends. The CDR3 DNA is TGTGCCAGCACGCCGACGCAGTACGAC. This gives the protein CASTPTQYD.

The V and J genes are TRBV6-2 or TRBV6-3 and TRBJ2-5, with D possibly TRBD1 on 6 matching bases. This CDR3 is 13 amino acids long. V lost 1 base, J lost 3 bases, and 6 bases lay in between. Germline V gene data show CDR1 as MNHEY and CDR2 as SVGEGT. This CDR3 reads CASSYYREETQYF. In DNA form, the CDR3 reads TGTGCCAGCAGTTACTACAGGGAAGAGACCCAGTACTTC.

The genes are TRBV4-2 and TRBJ2-1; 9 bases fit TRBD1. The V and J ends lost 1 base and 11 bases, in that order; junction bases with no gene match: 18. Germline V gene sequence: CDR1 LGHNA, CDR2 YNFKEQ. The CDR3 totals 18 residues. Here the CDR3 reads CASSQAPRGDRALWKQFF. The CDR3 coding sequence is TGTGCCAGCAGCCAAGCCCCCCGAGGGGACAGGGCGCTCTGGAAGCAGTTCTTC.

This clonotype occurred a few times. The chain links TRBV6-5 to TRBJ1-2, with D unclear. Germline CDR1 and CDR2: MNHEY and SVGAGI. Trimming cost V 2 bases and J 8 bases, with 12 bases left between them. The CDR3 extends over 13 amino acids. The DNA of the CDR3 is TGTGCCAGCAGTTACACAGATGGCACCGGCTACACCTTC. This sequence encodes CASSYTDGTGYTF.

The V call is TRBV29-1, the J call TRBJ1-1; no clear D gene. The germline V gene has CDR1 SQVTM and CDR2 ANQGSEA. This CDR3 has 12 amino acids. V gave up 8 bases and J gave up 4 bases, with 14 bases separating them. The CDR3 sequence is CSLRDRSTEAFF. The CDR3 bases are TGCAGCTTACGGGATAGGAGCACTGAAGCTTTCTTT.

V and J are TRBV5-5 and TRBJ2-3; D is perhaps TRBD2 (6 bases). Germline V lookup: CDR1 SGHKS, CDR2 YYEKEE (reference sequence). There are 17 residues in the CDR3. Trimming stripped 2 bases from V and 0 bases from J, with 16 bases between. This chain's CDR3 is CASSFLLHGTSTDTQYF. The DNA for the CDR3 is TGTGCCAGCAGCTTCCTCCTCCACGGGACTAGCACAGATACGCAGTATTTT.

The table lists this clonotype with many counts. This sequence joins TRBV6-4 and TRBJ2-1, with D tentatively TRBD2 (7 bases). In germline, CDR1 is MRHNA, CDR2 SNTAGT. CDR3 length: 15 amino acids. V gave up 3 bases and J gave up 7 bases, with 16 bases separating them. CDR3 sequence (DNA): TGTGCCAGCAGTGATCTGGGGGGGGCCGGTAATGAGCAGTTCTTC. Translation gives CASSDLGGAGNEQFF.

The chain recombines TRBV28 with TRBJ2-5; 8 bases fit TRBD1. Germline V gene sequence: CDR1 MDHEN, CDR2 SYDVKM. The CDR3 totals 13 residues. V was pared by 5 bases and J by 3 bases, with 2 bases of the junction left unmatched. CDR3 region: CASSQGAEETQYF. CDR3 DNA sequence: TGTGCCAGCAGTCAGGGGGCGGAAGAGACCCAGTACTTC.